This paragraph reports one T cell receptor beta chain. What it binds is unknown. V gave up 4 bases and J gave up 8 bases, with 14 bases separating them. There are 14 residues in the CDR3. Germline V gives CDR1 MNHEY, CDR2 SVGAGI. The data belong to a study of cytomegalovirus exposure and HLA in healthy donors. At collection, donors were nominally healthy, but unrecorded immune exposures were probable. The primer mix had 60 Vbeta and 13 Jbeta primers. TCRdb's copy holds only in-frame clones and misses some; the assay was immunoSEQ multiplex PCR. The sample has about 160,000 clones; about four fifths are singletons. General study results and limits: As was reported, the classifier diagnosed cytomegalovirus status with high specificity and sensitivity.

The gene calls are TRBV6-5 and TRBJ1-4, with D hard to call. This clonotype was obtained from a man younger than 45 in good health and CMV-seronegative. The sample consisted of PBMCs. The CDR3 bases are TGTGCCAGCAGTTCCCCGGGGAGAGGGGAAAAACTGTTTTTT. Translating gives CASSSPGRGEKLFF.